These 14 T cell receptor beta chains share one sample of origin, sequenced in a study of shared clonotypes between healthy human individuals. CD45RO negativity and positive selection for CCR7 defined naive CD8 cells, a population that excluded terminally differentiated effector memory CD45RA+ cells. The method was immunoSEQ multiplex PCR; TCRdb's version includes in-frame clones alone and lacks a portion of them. The data show around 550,000 clones, with approximately 95% seen just once and around 0.12% held by the top ten. The sequenced material came from naive CD8+ T cells sorted from blood. These TCRs come from a woman in her 30s in good health.

The V call is TRBV27, the J call TRBJ2-7; D remains unclear. V was shortened by 6 bases and J by 2 bases, with 17 bases between the two germline ends. CDR3 length: 15 residues. Germline V gives CDR1 MNHEY, CDR2 SMNVEV (reference sequence). DNA of the CDR3: TGTGCCAGCAGGGTAGATTCAGTCGGGCCCTACGAGCAGTACTTC. Residues: CASRVDSVGPYEQYF.

The gene calls are TRBV15 and TRBJ2-7, with 9 bases that match TRBD1. The ends lost 8 bases at V and 5 bases at J; junction bases unmatched: 7. Germline CDR1 is LNHNV and CDR2 is YYDKDF (reference sequence). The CDR3 sequence is 13 residues long. Here the CDR3 DNA reads TGTGCCACCGCCTTTGGACAGGGGAACGAGCAGTACTTC. Protein: CATAFGQGNEQYF.

The CDR3 DNA follows: TGTGCCACGACCCGTAAGCCAGTGTCGGGGGCTGAAGCTTTCTTT. Amino acids: CATTRKPVSGAEAFF. The chain combines TRBV7-8 with TRBJ1-1, with TRBD1 as a possible D gene (5 bases). Trimming removed 10 bases from V and 6 bases from J, with 24 bases in between. Per the germline V gene, CDR1 is SGHVS and CDR2 is FQNEAQ. This CDR3 region has 15 residues. The full variable domain, its missing parts supplied by reference TRBV7-8 and TRBJ1-1, is GAGVSQSPRYKVAKRGQDVALRCDPISGHVSLFWYQQALGQGPEFLTYFQNEAQLDKSGLPSDRFFAERPEGSVSTLKIQRTQQEDSAVYLCATTRKPVSGAEAFFGQGTRLTVV.

This chain joins TRBV27 and TRBJ2-1; D remains ambiguous. V was clipped by 5 bases and J by 4 bases, with 15 bases between them. CDR1 and CDR2 (germline): MNHEY, SMNVEV (reference sequence). This CDR3 contains 15 residues. The CDR3 DNA reads as TGTGCCAGCAGTAATCGGCTCGGTACATACAATGAGCAGTTCTTC. Protein product: CASSNRLGTYNEQFF.

The chain employs TRBV27 and TRBJ1-4; the match to TRBD1 covers 8 bases. The CDR3 length is 13 residues. In germline, CDR1 is MNHEY, CDR2 SMNVEV (reference sequence). V gave up 6 bases and J gave up 3 bases; unmatched junction bases: 0. The DNA for the CDR3 is TGTGCCAGCAGGGGACAGGCTAATGAAAAACTGTTTTTT. Translating it yields CASRGQANEKLFF.

This chain links TRBV4-1 with TRBJ2-2; TRBD1 is a possible D gene (7 bases). CDR3 length: 17 residues. The ends were cut back, 4 bases at V and 7 bases at J, with 22 bases in the middle. Germline-derived CDR1 and CDR2 are MGHRA and YSYEKL. In nucleotides, the CDR3 is TGCGCCAGCAGCCTCGAAGGAGGGGGCCGCCCGGGCGGGGAGCTGTTTTTT. Translating it yields CASSLEGGGRPGGELFF.

The CDR3 loop is CASRPAGVSEQYF. The CDR3, as DNA: TGTGCCAGCCGACCAGCGGGAGTTAGCGAGCAGTACTTC. J is TRBJ2-7 and V is TRBV27; 8 positions match TRBD2. The ends lost 8 bases at V and 6 bases at J; junction bases unmatched: 9. The CDR3 contains 13 residues. Germline loops: CDR1 MNHEY, CDR2 SMNVEV (reference sequence).

The chain carries TRBV7-9 and TRBJ1-6, with D possibly TRBD1 on 5 matching bases. V was pared by 5 bases and J by 13 bases, with 9 bases between. The germline CDR1 and CDR2 sequences are SEHNR and FQNEAQ (reference sequence). This CDR3 is 11 amino acids long. CDR3 in DNA: TGTGCCAGCAGCCTCGGGGGGCCCCTCCACTTT. Translated: CASSLGGPLHF.

DNA of the CDR3: TGTGCCAGCAGCCAAGAGCCGACCTCCAATCAGCCCCAGCATTTT. Amino acid sequence: CASSQEPTSNQPQHF. The J gene is TRBJ1-5, the V gene TRBV4-2; D is undetermined. The ends were cut back, 0 bases at V and 3 bases at J, with 9 bases in the middle. Germline V gene sequence: CDR1 LGHNA, CDR2 YNFKEQ. The CDR3 runs 15 residues.

The CDR3 reads CASSEATYEQYF. DNA of the CDR3: TGTGCCAGCAGTGAAGCGACGTACGAGCAGTACTTC. The rearrangement uses TRBV6-1 and TRBJ2-7; D gene uncertain. The CDR3 is 12 amino acids. Trimming stripped 0 bases from V and 4 bases from J, with 4 bases between. Germline assignment: CDR1 MNHNS and CDR2 SASEGT.

About this clone: This sample also contains other DNA sequences that code for the same CDR3. The chain joins TRBV19 to TRBJ2-1, with D perhaps matching TRBD2 (5 bases). The germline V gene has CDR1 LNHDA and CDR2 SQIVND (reference sequence). Trimming pared 3 bases from V and 2 bases from J, leaving 11 bases between. The CDR3 sequence is 15 residues long. This CDR3 is CASSIGGLTYNEQFF. The DNA of the CDR3 is TGTGCCAGTAGTATTGGAGGATTAACCTACAATGAGCAGTTCTTC.

The gene calls are TRBV28 and TRBJ1-5; D remains unclear. V lost 3 bases and J 6 bases, leaving 6 bases between the germline ends. The germline V gene has CDR1 MDHEN and CDR2 SYDVKM. The CDR3 has 12 residues. CDR3 residues: CASSFWVQPQHF. The CDR3 DNA is TGTGCCAGCAGTTTCTGGGTTCAGCCCCAGCATTTT. The full variable domain, completed using reference TRBV28 and TRBJ1-5, is DVKVTQSSRYLVKRTGEKVFLECVQDMDHENMFWYRQDPGLGLRLIYFSYDVKMKEKGDIPEGYSVSREKKERFSLILESASTNQTSMYLCASSFWVQPQHFGDGTRLSIL.

This chain links TRBV18 with TRBJ2-7; 12 positions agree with TRBD2. V dropped 3 bases and J dropped 4; count of bases not matched to a gene: 4. The CDR3 consists of 15 residues. Per the germline V gene, CDR1 is KGHSH and CDR2 is LQKENI. For the CDR3, the DNA is TGTGCCAGCTCACCCGTACTAGCGGGAGGTTACGAGCAGTACTTC. Protein product: CASSPVLAGGYEQYF.

The chain couples TRBV9 to TRBJ2-5; 9 bases are a match to TRBD1. The end of the DNA is better explained by TRBJ2-7, so the J call may be wrong. The length of the CDR3 is 15 residues. Germline V gene data show CDR1 as SGDLS and CDR2 as YYNGEE. The CDR3 spells CASSPFGQGRSEQYF. The CDR3 DNA reads TGTGCCAGCAGCCCCTTCGGACAGGGGAGGAGCGAGCAGTACTTC.